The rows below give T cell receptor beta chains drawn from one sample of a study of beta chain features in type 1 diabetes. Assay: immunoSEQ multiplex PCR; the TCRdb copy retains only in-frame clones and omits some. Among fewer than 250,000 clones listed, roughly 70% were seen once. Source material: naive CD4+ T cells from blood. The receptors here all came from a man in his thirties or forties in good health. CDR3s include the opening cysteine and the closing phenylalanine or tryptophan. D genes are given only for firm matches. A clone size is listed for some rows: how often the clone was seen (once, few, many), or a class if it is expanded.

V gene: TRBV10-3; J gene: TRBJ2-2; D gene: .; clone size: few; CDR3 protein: CAISEPGAGSTGELFF; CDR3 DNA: TGTGCCATCAGTGAGCCCGGGGCCGGTTCAACCGGGGAGCTGTTTTTT
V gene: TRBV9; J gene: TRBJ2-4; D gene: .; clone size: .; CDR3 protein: CASSVEPGPTKNIQYF; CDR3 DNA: TGTGCCAGCAGCGTAGAGCCAGGGCCCACCAAAAACATTCAGTACTTC
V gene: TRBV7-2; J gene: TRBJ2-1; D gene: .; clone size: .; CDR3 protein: CASSLEGAKNEQFF; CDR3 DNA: TGTGCCAGCAGCCTAGAAGGGGCGAAGAATGAGCAGTTCTTC
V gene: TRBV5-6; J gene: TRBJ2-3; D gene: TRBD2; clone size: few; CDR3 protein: CASSPVAGRGTDTQYF; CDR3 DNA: TGTGCCAGCAGCCCCGTAGCGGGGAGAGGCACAGATACGCAGTATTTT
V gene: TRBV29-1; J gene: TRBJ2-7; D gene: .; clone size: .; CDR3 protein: CSAQSVGKYEQYF; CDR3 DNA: TGCAGCGCCCAGAGCGTAGGGAAATACGAGCAGTACTTC
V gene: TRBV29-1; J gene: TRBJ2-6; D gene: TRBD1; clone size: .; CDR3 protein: CSGGQGIPGANVLTF; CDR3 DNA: TGCAGCGGGGGACAGGGAATACCTGGGGCCAACGTCCTGACTTTC
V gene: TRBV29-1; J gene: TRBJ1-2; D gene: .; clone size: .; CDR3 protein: CSVLGVGGYTF; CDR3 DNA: TGCAGCGTTCTTGGGGTGGGAGGCTACACCTTC
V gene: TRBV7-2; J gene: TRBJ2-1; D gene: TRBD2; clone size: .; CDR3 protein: CASRPGLASDEQFF; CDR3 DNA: TGTGCCAGCAGACCGGGACTAGCGTCCGATGAGCAGTTCTTC
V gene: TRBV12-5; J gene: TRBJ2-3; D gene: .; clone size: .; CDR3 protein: CASGRGHPEAGDTQYF; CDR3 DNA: TGTGCTAGTGGTCGGGGGCACCCTGAAGCGGGAGATACGCAGTATTTT
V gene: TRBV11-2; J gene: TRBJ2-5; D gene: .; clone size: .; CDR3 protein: CASTTQPAGGETQYF; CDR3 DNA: TGTGCCAGCACCACTCAACCCGCCGGGGGAGAGACCCAGTACTTC
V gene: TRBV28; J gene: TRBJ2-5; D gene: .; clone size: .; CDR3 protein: CASSLSQGQETQYF; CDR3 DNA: TGTGCCAGCAGTTTATCACAGGGCCAAGAGACCCAGTACTTC
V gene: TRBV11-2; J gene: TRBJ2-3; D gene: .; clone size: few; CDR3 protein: CASSPSLGDTQYF; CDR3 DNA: TGTGCCAGCAGCCCCAGTTTAGGGGATACGCAGTATTTT
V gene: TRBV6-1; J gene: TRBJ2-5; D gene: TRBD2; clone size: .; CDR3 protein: CASMWTSDETQYF; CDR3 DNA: TGTGCCAGCATGTGGACTAGCGACGAGACCCAGTACTTC
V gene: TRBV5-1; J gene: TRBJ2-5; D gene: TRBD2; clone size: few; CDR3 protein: CASSPGERGNTRETQYF; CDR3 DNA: TGCGCCAGCAGCCCCGGAGAGCGGGGAAACACAAGAGAGACCCAGTACTTC
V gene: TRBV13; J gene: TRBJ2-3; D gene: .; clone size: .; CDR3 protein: CASSFGRGASTDTQYF; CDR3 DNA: TGTGCCAGCAGCTTTGGCAGGGGGGCTAGCACAGATACGCAGTATTTT
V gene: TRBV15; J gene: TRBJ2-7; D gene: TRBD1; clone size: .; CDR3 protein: CATSRGGGAWYEQYF; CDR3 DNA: TGTGCCACCAGCAGAGGAGGGGGCGCGTGGTACGAGCAGTACTTC
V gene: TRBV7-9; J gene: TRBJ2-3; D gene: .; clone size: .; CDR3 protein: CASTPLEGRTDTQYF; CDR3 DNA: TGTGCCAGCACCCCGTTAGAGGGGCGGACAGATACGCAGTATTTT
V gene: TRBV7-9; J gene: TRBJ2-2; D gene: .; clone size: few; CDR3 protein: CATTTRGAGELFF; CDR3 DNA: TGTGCCACCACTACAAGGGGCGCCGGGGAGCTGTTTTTT
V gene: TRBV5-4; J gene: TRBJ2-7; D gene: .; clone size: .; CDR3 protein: CASSLWPGEQYF; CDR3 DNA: TGTGCCAGCAGCTTGTGGCCGGGGGAGCAGTACTTC
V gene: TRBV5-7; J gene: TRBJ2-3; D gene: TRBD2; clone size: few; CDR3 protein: CASSLNLAGVNSTDTQYF; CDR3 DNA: TGTGCCAGCAGCTTGAACCTAGCGGGGGTGAATAGCACAGATACGCAGTATTTT
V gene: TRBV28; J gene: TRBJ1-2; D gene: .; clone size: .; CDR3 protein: CASSFWNGYTF; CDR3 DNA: TGTGCCAGCAGTTTCTGGAATGGCTACACCTTC
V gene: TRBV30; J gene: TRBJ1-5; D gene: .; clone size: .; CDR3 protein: CAWGRNSLSNQPQHF; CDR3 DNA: TGTGCCTGGGGAAGGAACTCTCTTAGCAATCAGCCCCAGCATTTT
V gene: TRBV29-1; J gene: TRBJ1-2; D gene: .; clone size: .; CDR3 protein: CSVEAVSGGYTF; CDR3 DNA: TGCAGCGTTGAAGCTGTATCTGGTGGCTACACCTTC
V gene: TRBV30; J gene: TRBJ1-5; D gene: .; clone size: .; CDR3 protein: CAWSTTGSYAHF; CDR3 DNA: TGTGCCTGGAGTACGACAGGCAGTTACGCGCATTTT
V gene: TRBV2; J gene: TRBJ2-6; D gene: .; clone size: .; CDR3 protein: CASSLIPLVLTF; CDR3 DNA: TGTGCCAGCAGCCTGATACCCTTAGTCCTGACTTTC
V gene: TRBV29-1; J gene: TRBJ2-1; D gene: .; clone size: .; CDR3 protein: CSVAEGYNEQFF; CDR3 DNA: TGCAGCGTTGCAGAGGGCTACAATGAGCAGTTCTTC
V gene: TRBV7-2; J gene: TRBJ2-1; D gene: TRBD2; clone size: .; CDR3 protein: CASSLVPGGLAGNEQFF; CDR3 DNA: TGTGCCAGCAGCTTAGTTCCGGGAGGCCTAGCTGGGAATGAGCAGTTCTTC
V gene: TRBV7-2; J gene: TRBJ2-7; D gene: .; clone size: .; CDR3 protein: CASSLSSLLRNEQYF; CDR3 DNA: TGTGCCAGCAGCTTATCCTCGCTCTTGAGGAACGAGCAGTACTTC
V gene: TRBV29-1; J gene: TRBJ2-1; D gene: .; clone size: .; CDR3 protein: CSASGSSYNEQFF; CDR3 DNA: TGCAGCGCGTCGGGAAGCTCCTACAATGAGCAGTTCTTC
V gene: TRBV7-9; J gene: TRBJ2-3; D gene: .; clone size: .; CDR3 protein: CASSFIGARDTQYF; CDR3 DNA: TGTGCCAGCAGCTTTATCGGGGCTCGAGATACGCAGTATTTT
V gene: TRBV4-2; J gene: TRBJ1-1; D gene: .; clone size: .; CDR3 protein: CASSLSPAGDPEAFF; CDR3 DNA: TGTGCCAGCAGCCTCTCCCCGGCGGGGGACCCTGAAGCTTTCTTT
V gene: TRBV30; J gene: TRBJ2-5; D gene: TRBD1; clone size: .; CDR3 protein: CAWSHGTGQETQYF; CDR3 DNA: TGTGCCTGGAGTCATGGGACAGGCCAAGAGACCCAGTACTTC
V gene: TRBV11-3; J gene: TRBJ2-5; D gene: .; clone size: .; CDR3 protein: CASSERAGQETQYF; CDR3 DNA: TGTGCCAGCAGCGAACGGGCAGGACAAGAGACCCAGTACTTC
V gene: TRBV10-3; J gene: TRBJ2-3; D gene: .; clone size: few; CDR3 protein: CAINGREADTQYF; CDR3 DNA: TGTGCCATCAATGGGAGAGAGGCAGATACGCAGTATTTT
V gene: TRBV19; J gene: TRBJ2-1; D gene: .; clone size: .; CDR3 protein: CASSIDHLRQFF; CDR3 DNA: TGTGCCAGTAGTATAGACCACCTCAGGCAGTTCTTC
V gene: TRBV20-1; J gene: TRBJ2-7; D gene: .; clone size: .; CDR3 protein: CSARSGEQYF; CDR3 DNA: TGCAGTGCTAGGTCGGGAGAGCAGTACTTC
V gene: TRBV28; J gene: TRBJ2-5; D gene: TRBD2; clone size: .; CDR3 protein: CASSFRLAEQETQYF; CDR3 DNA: TGTGCCAGCAGTTTCCGACTAGCGGAACAAGAGACCCAGTACTTC
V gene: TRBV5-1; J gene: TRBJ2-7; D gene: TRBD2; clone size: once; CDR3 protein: CASSGLENYEQYF; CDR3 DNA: TGCGCCAGCAGTGGACTAGAAAATTACGAGCAGTACTTC
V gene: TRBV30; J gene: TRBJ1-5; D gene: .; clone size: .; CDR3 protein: CAWSGSNQPQHF; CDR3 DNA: TGTGCCTGGAGTGGTAGCAATCAGCCCCAGCATTTT
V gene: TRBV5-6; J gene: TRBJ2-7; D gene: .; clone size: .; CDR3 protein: CASSLVLAYEQYF; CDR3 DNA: TGTGCCAGCAGCTTGGTGCTGGCCTACGAGCAGTACTTC
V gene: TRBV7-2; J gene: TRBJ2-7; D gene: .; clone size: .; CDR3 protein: CASSLALAAYEQYF; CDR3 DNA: TGTGCCAGCAGCTTAGCGTTAGCCGCCTACGAGCAGTACTTC
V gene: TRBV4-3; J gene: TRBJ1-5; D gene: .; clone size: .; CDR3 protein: CASSPGASNSNQPQHF; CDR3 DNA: TGCGCCAGCAGCCCTGGGGCCTCAAATAGCAATCAGCCCCAGCATTTT
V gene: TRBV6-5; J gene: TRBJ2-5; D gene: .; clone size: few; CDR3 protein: CASSRRQALQETQYF; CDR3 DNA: TGTGCCAGCAGTCGTCGACAGGCCCTCCAAGAGACCCAGTACTTC
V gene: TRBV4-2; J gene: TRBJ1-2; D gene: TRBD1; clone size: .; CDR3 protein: CASSQDPGQGAGGYTF; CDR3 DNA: TGTGCCAGCAGCCAAGATCCGGGACAGGGGGCAGGCGGCTACACCTTC
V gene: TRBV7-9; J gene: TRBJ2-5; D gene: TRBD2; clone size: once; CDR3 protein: CASSSGLVQTQYF; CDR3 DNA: TGTGCCAGCAGCTCCGGACTAGTTCAGACCCAGTACTTC